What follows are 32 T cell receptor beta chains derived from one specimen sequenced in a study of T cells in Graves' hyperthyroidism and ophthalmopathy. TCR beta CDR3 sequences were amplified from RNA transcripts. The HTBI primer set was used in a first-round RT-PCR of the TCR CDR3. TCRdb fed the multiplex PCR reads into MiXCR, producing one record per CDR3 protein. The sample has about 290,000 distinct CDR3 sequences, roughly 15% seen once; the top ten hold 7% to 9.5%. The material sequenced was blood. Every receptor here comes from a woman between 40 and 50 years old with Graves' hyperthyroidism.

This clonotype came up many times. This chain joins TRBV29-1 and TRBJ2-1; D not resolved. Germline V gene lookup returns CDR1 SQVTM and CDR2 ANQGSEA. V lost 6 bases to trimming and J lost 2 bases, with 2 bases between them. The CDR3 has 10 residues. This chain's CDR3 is CSVAYNEQFF. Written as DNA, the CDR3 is TGCAGCGTGGCCTACAATGAGCAGTTCTTC.

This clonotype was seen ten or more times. CDR3 protein: CASSFGGSGANVLTF. The CDR3 bases are TGTGCCAGCAGCTTTGGGGGCTCTGGGGCCAACGTCCTGACTTTC. This sequence joins TRBV7-2 and TRBJ2-6, with D perhaps given as TRBD1 or TRBD2 (5 bases each). Looked up from germline, CDR1 is SGHTA and CDR2 is FQGNSA. Trimming pared 3 bases from V and 0 bases from J, leaving 6 bases between. This CDR3 has 15 residues.

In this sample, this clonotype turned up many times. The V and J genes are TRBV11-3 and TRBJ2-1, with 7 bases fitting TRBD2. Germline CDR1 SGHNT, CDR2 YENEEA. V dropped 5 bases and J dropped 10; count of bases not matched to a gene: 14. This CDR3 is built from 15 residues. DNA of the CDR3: TGTGCCAGCAGCCCAGCTGGAGGGAGGGCCAGGGAGCAGTTCTTC. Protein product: CASSPAGGRAREQFF.

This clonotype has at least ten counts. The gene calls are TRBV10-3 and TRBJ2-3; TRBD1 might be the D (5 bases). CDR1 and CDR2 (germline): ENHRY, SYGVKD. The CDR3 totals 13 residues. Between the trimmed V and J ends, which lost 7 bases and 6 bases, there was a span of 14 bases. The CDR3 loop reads CAIKGRAVDTQYF. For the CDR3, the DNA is TGTGCCATCAAGGGCAGGGCGGTGGATACGCAGTATTTT.

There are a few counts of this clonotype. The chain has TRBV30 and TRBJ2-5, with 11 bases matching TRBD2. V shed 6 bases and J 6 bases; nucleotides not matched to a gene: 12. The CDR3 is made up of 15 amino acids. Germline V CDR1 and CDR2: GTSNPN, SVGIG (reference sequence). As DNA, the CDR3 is TGTGCCTGCTGCGTAGCGGGAGGGCCCGGACAGACCCAGTACTTC. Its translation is CACCVAGGPGQTQYF. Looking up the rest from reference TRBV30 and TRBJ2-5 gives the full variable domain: SQTIHQWPATLVQPVGSPLSLECTVEGTSNPNLYWYRQAAGRGLQLLFYSVGIGQISSEVPQNLSASRPQDRQFILSSKKLLLSDSGFYLCACCVAGGPGQTQYFGPGTRLLVL.

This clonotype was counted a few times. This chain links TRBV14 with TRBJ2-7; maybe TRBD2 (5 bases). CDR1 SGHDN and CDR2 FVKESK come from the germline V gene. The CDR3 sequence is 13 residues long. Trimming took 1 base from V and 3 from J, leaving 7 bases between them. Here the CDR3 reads CASSQVDYYEQYF. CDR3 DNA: TGTGCCAGCAGCCAAGTAGACTACTACGAGCAGTACTTC.

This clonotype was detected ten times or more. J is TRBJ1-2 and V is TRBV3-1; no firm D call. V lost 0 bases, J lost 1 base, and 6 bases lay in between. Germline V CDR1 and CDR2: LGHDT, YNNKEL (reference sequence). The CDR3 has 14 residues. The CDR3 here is CASSQEAVNYGYTF. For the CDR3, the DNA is TGTGCCAGCAGCCAAGAAGCGGTTAACTATGGCTACACCTTC.

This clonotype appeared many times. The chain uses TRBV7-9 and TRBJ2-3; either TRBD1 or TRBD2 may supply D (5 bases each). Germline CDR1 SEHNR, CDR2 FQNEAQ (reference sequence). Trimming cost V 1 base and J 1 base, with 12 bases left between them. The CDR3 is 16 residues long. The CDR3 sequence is CASSLVGGSGTDTQYF. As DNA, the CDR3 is TGTGCCAGCAGCTTAGTTGGGGGATCCGGCACAGATACGCAGTATTTT.

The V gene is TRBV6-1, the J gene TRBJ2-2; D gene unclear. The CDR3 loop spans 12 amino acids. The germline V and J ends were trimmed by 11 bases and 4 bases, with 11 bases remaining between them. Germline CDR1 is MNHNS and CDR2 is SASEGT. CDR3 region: CAFRSSTGELFF. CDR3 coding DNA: TGTGCCTTCCGCTCGAGCACCGGGGAGCTGTTTTTT.

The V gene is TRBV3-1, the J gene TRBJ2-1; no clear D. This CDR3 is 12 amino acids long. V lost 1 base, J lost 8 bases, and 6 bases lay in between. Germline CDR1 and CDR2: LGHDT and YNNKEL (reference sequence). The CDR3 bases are TGTGCCAGCAGCCAAGCTCAGTATGAGCAGTTCTTC. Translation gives CASSQAQYEQFF.

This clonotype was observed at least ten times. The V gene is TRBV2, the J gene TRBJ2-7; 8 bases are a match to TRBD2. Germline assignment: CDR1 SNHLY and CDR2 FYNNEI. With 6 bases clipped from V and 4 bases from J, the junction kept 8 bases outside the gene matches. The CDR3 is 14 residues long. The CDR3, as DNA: TGTGCCAGCAGGCTTAGCGGGAACACTTACGAGCAGTACTTC. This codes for CASRLSGNTYEQYF.

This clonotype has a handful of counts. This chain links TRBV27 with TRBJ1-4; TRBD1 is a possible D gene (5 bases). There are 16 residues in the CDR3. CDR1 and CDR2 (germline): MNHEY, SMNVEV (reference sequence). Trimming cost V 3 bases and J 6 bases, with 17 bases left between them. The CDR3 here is CASSFRRGRGDEKLFF. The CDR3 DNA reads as TGTGCCAGCAGTTTCCGGAGGGGCCGTGGGGATGAAAAACTGTTTTTT.

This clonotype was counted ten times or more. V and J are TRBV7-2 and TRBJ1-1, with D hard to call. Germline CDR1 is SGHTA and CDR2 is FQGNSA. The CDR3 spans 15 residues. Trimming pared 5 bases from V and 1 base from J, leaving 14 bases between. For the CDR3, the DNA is TGTGCCAGCAGCGGCGGACGGGCCGGGAACACTGAAGCTTTCTTT. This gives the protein CASSGGRAGNTEAFF.

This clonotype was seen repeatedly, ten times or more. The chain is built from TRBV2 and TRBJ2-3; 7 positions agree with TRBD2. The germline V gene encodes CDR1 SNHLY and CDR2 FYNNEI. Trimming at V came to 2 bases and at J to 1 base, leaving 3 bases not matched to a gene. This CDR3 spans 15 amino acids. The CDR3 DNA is TGTGCCAGCAGTGAATATACTAGCGGCACAGATACGCAGTATTTT. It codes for CASSEYTSGTDTQYF.

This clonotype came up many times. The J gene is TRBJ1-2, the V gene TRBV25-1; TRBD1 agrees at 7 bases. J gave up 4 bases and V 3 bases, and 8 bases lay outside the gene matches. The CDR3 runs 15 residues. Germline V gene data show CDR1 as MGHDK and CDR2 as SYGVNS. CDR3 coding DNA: TGTGCCAGCAGTGATTACACCCGGGACAGCTATGGCTACACCTTC. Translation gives CASSDYTRDSYGYTF.

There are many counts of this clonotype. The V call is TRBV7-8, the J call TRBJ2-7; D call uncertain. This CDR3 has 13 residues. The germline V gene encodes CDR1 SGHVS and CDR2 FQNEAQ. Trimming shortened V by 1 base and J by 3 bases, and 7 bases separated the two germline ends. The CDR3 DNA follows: TGTGCCAGCAGCTTAGGTCCCCGCTACGAGCAGTACTTC. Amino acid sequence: CASSLGPRYEQYF.

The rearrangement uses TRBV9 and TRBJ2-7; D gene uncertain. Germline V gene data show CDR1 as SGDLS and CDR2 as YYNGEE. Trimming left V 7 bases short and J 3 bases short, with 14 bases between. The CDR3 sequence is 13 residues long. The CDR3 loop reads CASPPPTSYEQYF. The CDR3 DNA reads TGTGCCAGCCCCCCGCCCACGAGCTACGAGCAGTACTTC. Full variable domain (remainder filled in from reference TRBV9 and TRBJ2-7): DSGVTQTPKHLITATGQRVTLRCSPRSGDLSVYWYQQSLDQGLQFLIQYYNGEERAKGNILERFSAQQFPDLHSELNLSSLELGDSALYFCASPPPTSYEQYFGPGTRLTVT.

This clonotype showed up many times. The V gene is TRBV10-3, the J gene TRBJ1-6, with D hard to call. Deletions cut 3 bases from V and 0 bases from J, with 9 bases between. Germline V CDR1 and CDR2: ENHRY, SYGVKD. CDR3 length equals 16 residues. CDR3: CAISDPPSSYNSPLHF. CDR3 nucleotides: TGTGCCATCAGTGATCCACCTAGCTCCTATAATTCACCCCTCCACTTT.

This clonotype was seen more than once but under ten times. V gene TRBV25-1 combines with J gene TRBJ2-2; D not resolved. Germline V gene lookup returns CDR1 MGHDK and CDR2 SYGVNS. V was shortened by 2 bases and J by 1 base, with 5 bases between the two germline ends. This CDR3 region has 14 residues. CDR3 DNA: TGTGCCAGCAGTGAAGTTTGGAACACCGGGGAGCTGTTTTTT. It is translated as CASSEVWNTGELFF.

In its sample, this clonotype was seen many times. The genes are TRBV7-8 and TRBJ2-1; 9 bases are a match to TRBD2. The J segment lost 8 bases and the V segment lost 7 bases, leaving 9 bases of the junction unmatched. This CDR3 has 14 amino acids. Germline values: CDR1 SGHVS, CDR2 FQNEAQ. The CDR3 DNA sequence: TGTGCCAGCACCCTCGCTAGCGGGGAAGATGAGCAGTTCTTC. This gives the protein CASTLASGEDEQFF.

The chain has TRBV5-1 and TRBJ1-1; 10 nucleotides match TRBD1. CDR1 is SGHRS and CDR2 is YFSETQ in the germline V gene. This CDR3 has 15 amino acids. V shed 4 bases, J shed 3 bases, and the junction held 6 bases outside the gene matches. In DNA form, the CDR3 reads TGCGCCAGCAGCACCCACGGGACAGGGGACACTGAAGCTTTCTTT. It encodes CASSTHGTGDTEAFF. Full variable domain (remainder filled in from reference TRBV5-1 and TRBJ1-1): KAGVTQTPRYLIKTRGQQVTLSCSPISGHRSVSWYQQTPGQGLQFLFEYFSETQRNKGNFPGRFSGRQFSNSRSEMNVSTLELGDSALYLCASSTHGTGDTEAFFGQGTRLTVV.

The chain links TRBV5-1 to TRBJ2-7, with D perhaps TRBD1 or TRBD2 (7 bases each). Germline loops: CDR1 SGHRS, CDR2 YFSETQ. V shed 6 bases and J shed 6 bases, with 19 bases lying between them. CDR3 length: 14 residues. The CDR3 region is CASTPVGRGGEQYF. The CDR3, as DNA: TGCGCCAGCACCCCCGTGGGCAGGGGGGGCGAGCAGTACTTC.

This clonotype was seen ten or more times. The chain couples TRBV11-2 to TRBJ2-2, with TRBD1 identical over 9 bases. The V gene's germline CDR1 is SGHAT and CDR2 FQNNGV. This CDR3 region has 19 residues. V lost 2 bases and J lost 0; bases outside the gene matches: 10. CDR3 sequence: CASSLTGGNWAANTGELFF. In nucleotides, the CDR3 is TGTGCCAGCAGCTTAACAGGGGGCAACTGGGCCGCGAACACCGGGGAGCTGTTTTTT.

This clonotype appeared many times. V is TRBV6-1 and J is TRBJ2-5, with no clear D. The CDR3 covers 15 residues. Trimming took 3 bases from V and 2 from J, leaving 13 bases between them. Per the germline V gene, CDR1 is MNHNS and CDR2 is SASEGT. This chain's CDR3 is CASSERRTHQETQYF. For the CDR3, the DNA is TGTGCCAGCAGTGAGCGAAGGACCCATCAAGAGACCCAGTACTTC.

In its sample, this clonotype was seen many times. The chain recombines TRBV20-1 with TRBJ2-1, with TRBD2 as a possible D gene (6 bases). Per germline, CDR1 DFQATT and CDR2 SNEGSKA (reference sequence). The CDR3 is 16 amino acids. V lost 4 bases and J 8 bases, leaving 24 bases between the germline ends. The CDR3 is CSATVQGLRIEDEQFF. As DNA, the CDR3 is TGCAGTGCTACCGTCCAGGGACTCCGGATAGAAGATGAGCAGTTCTTC.

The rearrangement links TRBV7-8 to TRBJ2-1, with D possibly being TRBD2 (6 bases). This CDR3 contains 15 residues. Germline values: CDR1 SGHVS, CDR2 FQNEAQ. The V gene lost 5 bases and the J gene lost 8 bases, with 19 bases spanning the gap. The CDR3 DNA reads TGTGCCAGCAGCCGGGCTACTAGGGACTTGGATGAGCAGTTCTTC. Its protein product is CASSRATRDLDEQFF.

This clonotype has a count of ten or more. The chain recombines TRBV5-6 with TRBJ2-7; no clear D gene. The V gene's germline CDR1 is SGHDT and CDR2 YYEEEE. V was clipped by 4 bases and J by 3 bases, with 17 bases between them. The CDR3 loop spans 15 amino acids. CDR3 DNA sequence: TGTGCCAGCAGCCGACTCGGGCCGTTTGGCTACGAGCAGTACTTC. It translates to CASSRLGPFGYEQYF.

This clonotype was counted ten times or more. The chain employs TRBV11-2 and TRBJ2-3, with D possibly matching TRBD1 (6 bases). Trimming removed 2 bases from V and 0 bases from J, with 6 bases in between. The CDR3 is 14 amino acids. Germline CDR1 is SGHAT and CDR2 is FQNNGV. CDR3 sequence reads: CASSLTGSTDTQYF. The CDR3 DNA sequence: TGTGCCAGCAGCTTAACAGGGAGCACAGATACGCAGTATTTT.

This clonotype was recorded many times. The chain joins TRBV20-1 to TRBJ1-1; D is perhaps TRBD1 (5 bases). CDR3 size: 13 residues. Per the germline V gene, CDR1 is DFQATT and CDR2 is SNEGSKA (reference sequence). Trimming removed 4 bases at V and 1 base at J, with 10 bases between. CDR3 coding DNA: TGCAGTGCTATGGCAGGGCAGAACACTGAAGCTTTCTTT. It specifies CSAMAGQNTEAFF.

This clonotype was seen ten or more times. The CDR3 reads CASDGGAGPEETQYF. The CDR3, as DNA: TGTGCCAGCGACGGGGGGGCGGGCCCGGAGGAGACCCAGTACTTC. The V call is TRBV28, the J call TRBJ2-5; 8 nucleotides match TRBD2. The ends lost 8 bases at V and 5 bases at J; junction bases unmatched: 13. CDR1 and CDR2 from the germline V gene are MDHEN and SYDVKM. The CDR3 consists of 15 residues. The entire variable domain, with the rest obtained from reference TRBV28 and TRBJ2-5, is as follows: DVKVTQSSRYLVKRTGEKVFLECVQDMDHENMFWYRQDPGLGLRLIYFSYDVKMKEKGDIPEGYSVSREKKERFSLILESASTNQTSMYLCASDGGAGPEETQYFGPGTRLLVL.

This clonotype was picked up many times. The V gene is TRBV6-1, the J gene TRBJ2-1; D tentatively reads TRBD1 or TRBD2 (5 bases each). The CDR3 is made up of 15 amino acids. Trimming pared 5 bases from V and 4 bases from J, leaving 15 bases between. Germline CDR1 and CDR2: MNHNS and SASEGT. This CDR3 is CASSHEGDVYNEQFF. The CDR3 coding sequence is TGTGCCAGCAGTCACGAAGGGGACGTGTACAATGAGCAGTTCTTC.

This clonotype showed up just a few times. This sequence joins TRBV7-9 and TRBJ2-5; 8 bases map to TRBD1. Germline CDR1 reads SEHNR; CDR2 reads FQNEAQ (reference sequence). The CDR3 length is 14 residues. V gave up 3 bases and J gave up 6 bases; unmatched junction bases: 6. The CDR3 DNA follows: TGTGCCAGCAGCTTTCCCGGGACAGGAAAGACCCAGTACTTC. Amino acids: CASSFPGTGKTQYF.